These 24 T cell receptor beta chains share one sample of origin, sequenced in a study of shared clonotypes between healthy human individuals. The protocol was immunoSEQ multiplex PCR, while the TCRdb copy is restricted to in-frame clones and leaves out a portion. The sample shows some 2 million clones, 85% to 95% of them seen only once. Naive CD8 cells were CD45RO-negative, positively selected for CCR7, excluding terminally differentiated effector memory CD45RA+ cells. The sequenced material came from naive CD8+ T cells sorted from blood. The receptors come from a man aged 18 to 30 in good health.

The CDR3 sequence is CASSETDGTWLGANVLTF. CDR3 coding DNA: TGTGCCAGCAGTGAGACGGACGGAACATGGTTAGGGGCCAACGTCCTGACTTTC. This chain links TRBV6-1 with TRBJ2-6; D unresolved. CDR1 is MNHNS and CDR2 is SASEGT in the germline V gene. The CDR3 runs to 18 residues. V lost 3 bases to trimming and J lost 4 bases, with 19 bases between them.

The chain is built from TRBV6-5 and TRBJ2-3; D gene ambiguous. The V gene lost 6 bases and the J gene lost 0 bases, with 10 bases spanning the gap. This CDR3 is built from 14 residues. CDR1 is MNHEY, CDR2 SVGAGI, per germline. CDR3 in amino acids: CASRQIGSTDTQYF. The CDR3 nucleotides read TGTGCCAGCAGACAGATCGGAAGCACAGATACGCAGTATTTT.

This chain connects TRBV7-9 to TRBJ2-4; the D is unclear. CDR1 and CDR2 from the germline V gene are SEHNR and FQNEAQ (reference sequence). This CDR3 region has 14 residues. V was trimmed by 1 base and J by 0 bases, leaving 4 bases between them. This chain's CDR3 is CASSLVLAKNIQYF. The CDR3 DNA sequence: TGTGCCAGCAGCTTAGTTTTAGCCAAAAACATTCAGTACTTC.

This clone was seen once. The chain recombines TRBV7-6 with TRBJ2-7; possibly TRBD1 or TRBD2 for D (5 bases each). This CDR3 comprises 16 residues. The germline V gene encodes CDR1 SGHVS and CDR2 FNYEAQ. The V end lost 5 bases, the J end lost 0 bases, and 17 bases lay between the germline ends. The CDR3 DNA is TGTGCCAGCAGCCGACGGGTGGGGGAGAGCTCCTACGAGCAGTACTTC. The encoded protein is CASSRRVGESSYEQYF.

The rearrangement uses TRBV6-5 and TRBJ2-7; D remains unclear. CDR1 and CDR2 from the germline V gene are MNHEY and SVGAGI. Trimming removed 6 bases from V and 7 bases from J, with 22 bases in between. The CDR3 spans 15 residues. Written as DNA, the CDR3 is TGTGCCAGCAGCCATCAGCCTTCTGGGCCCTTAGAGCAGTACTTC. Its protein is CASSHQPSGPLEQYF.

The V call is TRBV9, the J call TRBJ1-3; D remains ambiguous. Looked up from germline, CDR1 is SGDLS and CDR2 is YYNGEE. Trimming removed 3 bases at V and 0 bases at J, with 7 bases between. The length of the CDR3 is 14 residues. The CDR3 DNA follows: TGTGCCAGCAGCGGGTACAGCTCTGGAAACACCATATATTTT. This gives the protein CASSGYSSGNTIYF. Based on the CDR3 plus reference TRBV9 and TRBJ1-3, the full variable domain is DSGVTQTPKHLITATGQRVTLRCSPRSGDLSVYWYQQSLDQGLQFLIQYYNGEERAKGNILERFSAQQFPDLHSELNLSSLELGDSALYFCASSGYSSGNTIYFGEGSWLTVV.

The rearrangement uses TRBV29-1 and TRBJ2-7, with 14 bases fitting TRBD2. V lost 0 bases, J lost 4 bases, and 5 bases stayed unmatched. Germline V gives CDR1 SQVTM, CDR2 ANQGSEA. CDR3 length: 16 residues. The DNA for the CDR3 is TGCAGCGTTGAAGAGGGACTAGCGGGAGCGTCATACGAGCAGTACTTC. It yields the protein CSVEEGLAGASYEQYF.

A remark on this clone: Additional DNA sequences in this sample encode the identical CDR3. The rearrangement links TRBV29-1 to TRBJ2-7; unclear D gene. CDR1 is SQVTM, CDR2 ANQGSEA, per germline. Trimming removed 4 bases at V and 3 bases at J, with 7 bases between. This CDR3 is 11 amino acids long. The CDR3 DNA follows: TGCAGCGTTGGACACGGCTACGAGCAGTACTTC. As protein: CSVGHGYEQYF.

The genes are TRBV29-1 and TRBJ2-5, with D tentatively TRBD1 (6 bases). V lost 6 bases and J lost 1, with 15 bases in between. Germline lookup yields CDR1 SQVTM and CDR2 ANQGSEA. The CDR3 is made up of 14 amino acids. The CDR3 is CSVQGGSSQETQYF. DNA of the CDR3: TGCAGCGTCCAAGGGGGATCTTCCCAAGAGACCCAGTACTTC. Together with reference TRBV29-1 and TRBJ2-5, the CDR3 gives the full variable domain: SAVISQKPSRDICQRGTSLTIQCQVDSQVTMMFWYRQQPGQSLTLIATANQGSEATYESGFVIDKFPISRPNLTFSTLTVSNMSPEDSSIYLCSVQGGSSQETQYFGPGTRLLVL.

The V call is TRBV5-6, the J call TRBJ2-7; TRBD1 aligns across 8 bases. The germline V gene has CDR1 SGHDT and CDR2 YYEEEE. J lost 4 bases, V lost 8 bases, and 8 bases had no gene match. The CDR3 has 13 amino acids. The chain's CDR3 is CASSQGGLYEQYF. The CDR3, as DNA: TGTGCCAGTTCACAGGGGGGCCTTTACGAGCAGTACTTC.

Details on this clone: Different DNA sequences within this sample yield the same CDR3. This chain uses TRBV5-6 with TRBJ2-7; D is ambiguous. From germline, CDR1 is SGHDT and CDR2 YYEEEE. Trimming shortened V by 0 bases and J by 2 bases, and 0 bases separated the two germline ends. The CDR3 is made up of 11 amino acids. CDR3 in DNA: TGTGCCAGCAGCTTGGCCTACGAGCAGTACTTC. Amino acid sequence: CASSLAYEQYF.

This clone was detected once. The chain uses TRBV19 and TRBJ2-7; 7 bases are shared with TRBD1. J lost 3 bases, V lost 6 bases, and 8 bases had no gene match. Germline V lookup: CDR1 LNHDA, CDR2 SQIVND (reference sequence). The CDR3 runs 14 residues. In DNA form, the CDR3 reads TGTGCCAGTAGGCCGACAGGGACGGTCTACGAGCAGTACTTC. Translating it yields CASRPTGTVYEQYF.

J is TRBJ1-4 and V is TRBV10-3; 7 nucleotides align to TRBD1. The CDR3 extends over 17 amino acids. Germline assignment: CDR1 ENHRY and CDR2 SYGVKD. V lost 0 bases and J lost 7; bases outside the gene matches: 11. The CDR3 DNA is TGTGCCATCAGTGAGTCGGATAGCGGACAGGTAGCTGAAAAACTGTTTTTT. Protein product: CAISESDSGQVAEKLFF.

In regard to this clone: The identical CDR3 is also encoded by other nucleotide sequences in the sample. The rearrangement links TRBV19 to TRBJ2-7; TRBD2 might be the D (6 bases). V was cut by 3 bases and J by 2 bases, with 8 bases left in between. This CDR3 is 13 amino acids long. In germline, CDR1 is LNHDA, CDR2 SQIVND (reference sequence). This CDR3 reads CASSIGTPYEQYF. CDR3 nucleotides: TGTGCCAGTAGTATTGGGACTCCCTACGAGCAGTACTTC. The full variable domain, with the rest looked up from reference TRBV19 and TRBJ2-7, is DGGITQSPKYLFRKEGQNVTLSCEQNLNHDAMYWYRQDPGQGLRLIYYSQIVNDFQKGDIAEGYSVSREKKESFPLTVTSAQKNPTAFYLCASSIGTPYEQYFGPGTRLTVT.

The chain joins TRBV7-8 to TRBJ2-3; 9 nucleotides align to TRBD2. The CDR3 covers 18 residues. After removal of 0 bases from V and 5 bases from J, the junction contained 12 bases not matched to a gene. CDR1 SGHVS and CDR2 FQNEAQ come from the germline V gene. CDR3 coding DNA: TGTGCCAGCAGCTTAGCACCGGGACTTGGCGGGAGGGAAGATACGCAGTATTTT. It codes for CASSLAPGLGGREDTQYF.

This chain connects TRBV4-1 to TRBJ2-7; possible D gene TRBD2, 7 bases. Looked up from germline, CDR1 is MGHRA and CDR2 is YSYEKL. Trimming cost V 4 bases and J 6 bases, with 13 bases left between them. CDR3 length: 13 amino acids. The CDR3 here is CASSLPRGAEQYF. The DNA of the CDR3 is TGCGCCAGCAGCCTCCCCCGGGGGGCCGAGCAGTACTTC.

This clone was seen just once. Within the sample, other DNA sequences also encode this same CDR3. The chain carries TRBV30 and TRBJ1-1; TRBD1 is a possible D gene (5 bases). The germline gives CDR1 GTSNPN, CDR2 SVGIG (reference sequence). V was pared by 3 bases and J by 0 bases, with 8 bases between. The CDR3 covers 13 residues. CDR3 protein: CAWRDTLNTEAFF. The DNA of the CDR3 is TGTGCCTGGAGGGACACCTTGAACACTGAAGCTTTCTTT.

The chain uses TRBV7-8 and TRBJ2-2, with 10 bases aligning to TRBD1. CDR1 and CDR2 from the germline V gene are SGHVS and FQNEAQ. The ends lost 5 bases at V and 6 bases at J; junction bases unmatched: 9. CDR3 size: 16 residues. The DNA of the CDR3 is TGTGCCAGCAGCCCCCCGGGACAGGGGCCGGCCGGGGAGCTGTTTTTT. It translates to CASSPPGQGPAGELFF.

This chain links TRBV11-2 with TRBJ1-6; 12 positions match TRBD1. The CDR3 spans 16 residues. Trimming cost V 2 bases and J 14 bases; bases outside gene matches: 10. CDR1 and CDR2 (germline): SGHAT, FQNNGV. The CDR3 region is CASSLSGTGGPGSLHF. CDR3 bases: TGTGCCAGCAGCTTATCTGGGACAGGGGGCCCCGGGTCCCTCCACTTT.

The chain links TRBV9 to TRBJ2-7, with D perhaps TRBD1 or TRBD2 (5 bases each). CDR3 length equals 14 residues. Per germline, CDR1 SGDLS and CDR2 YYNGEE. V dropped 4 bases and J dropped 3 bases, with 14 bases sitting between them. CDR3 region: CASSIGTRNYEQYF. CDR3 in DNA: TGTGCCAGCAGCATTGGGACGAGAAACTACGAGCAGTACTTC.

The V call is TRBV6-5, the J call TRBJ2-3; D is perhaps TRBD2 (5 bases). The CDR3 is 14 residues long. In germline, CDR1 is MNHEY, CDR2 SVGAGI. Trimming stripped 2 bases from V and 6 bases from J, with 12 bases between. CDR3 in amino acids: CASSYPGRGDTQYF. Here the CDR3 DNA reads TGTGCCAGCAGTTACCCGGGCCGAGGGGATACGCAGTATTTT.

A word on this clone: This specimen includes other DNA sequences encoding the same CDR3. V gene TRBV2 combines with J gene TRBJ1-1, with a tentative D call TRBD1 (6 bases). The CDR3 spans 13 residues. V was shortened by 3 bases and J by 4 bases, with 9 bases between the two germline ends. The germline V gene encodes CDR1 SNHLY and CDR2 FYNNEI. The CDR3 nucleotides read TGTGCCAGCAGTGAGGGGGCCCGCACTGAAGCTTTCTTT. Amino acids: CASSEGARTEAFF.

In regard to this clone: Different DNA sequences within this sample yield the same CDR3. V usage is TRBV27 and J usage is TRBJ2-7; 10 nucleotides line up with TRBD1. CDR1 is MNHEY, CDR2 SMNVEV, per germline (reference sequence). This CDR3 is 14 amino acids long. V trimming: 5 bases; J trimming: 4 bases; junction bases outside the gene matches: 5. The CDR3 sequence: CASSLTGGGYEQYF. CDR3 nucleotide sequence: TGTGCCAGCAGTCTGACAGGGGGCGGTTACGAGCAGTACTTC.

Concerning this clone itself: Other nucleotide sequences in the sample specify the same CDR3. Here the CDR3 DNA reads TGTGCCAGCAGTTTATCGGTAACAGGTAACACTGAAGCTTTCTTT. As protein: CASSLSVTGNTEAFF. The chain combines TRBV27 with TRBJ1-1; TRBD1 might be the D (5 bases). The CDR3 runs to 15 residues. Per germline, CDR1 MNHEY and CDR2 SMNVEV (reference sequence). With 0 bases removed from V and 2 bases from J, the gap between germline ends came to 10 bases.